This TCR beta chain was captured in a study of blood T cell repertoires in COVID-19. Study in general: The cDNA or gDNA used as material had been derived from T cells, B-cell-depleted T cells, or PBMCs.

As originally analysed: How many nucleated cells were present was estimated from reference gene primer amplification. Method: immunoSEQ multiplex PCR; TCRdb's copy keeps in-frame clones and lacks some. V, J and clone size derive from that table, while D and trimming were established from the DNA sequence. The sample has over 60,000 clones; more than 80% are singletons. This clone was counted at least ten times. With V trimmed by 2 bases and J by 4 bases, 2 bases remained unmatched. CDR1 SGHRS and CDR2 YFSETQ come from the germline V gene. CDR3 length: 14 residues. This rearrangement joins TRBV5-1 to TRBJ1-5; 8 bases fit TRBD1. This TCR derives from a woman aged 80 or over with active or convalescent COVID-19. The specimen was peripheral blood. CDR3 loop: CASSLQGENQPQHF. In nucleotides, the CDR3 is TGCGCCAGCAGCTTACAGGGGGAGAATCAGCCCCAGCATTTT.